This T cell receptor beta chain appears in the sequencing data of a study of T cells in Graves' hyperthyroidism and ophthalmopathy. The investigators amplified TCR beta CDR3 regions from RNA transcripts. TCR CDR3 underwent first-round RT-PCR with the HTBI primer set. From the multiplex PCR reads, TCRdb called clonotypes with MiXCR, one entry per CDR3 protein. Of more than 500,000 distinct CDR3 sequences listed, approximately 15% are singletons. The table lists this clonotype with many counts. This CDR3 region has 13 residues. Germline assignment: CDR1 SGHTA and CDR2 FQGNSA. The ends were cut back, 1 base at V and 5 bases at J, with 8 bases in the middle.

J is TRBJ2-5 and V is TRBV7-2; no clear D gene. Sequences were obtained from blood. The receptor was derived from a woman in her 40s with Graves' ophthalmopathy. The CDR3 region is CASSLVRSETQYF. CDR3 nucleotides: TGTGCCAGCAGCTTAGTGAGGAGCGAGACCCAGTACTTC.